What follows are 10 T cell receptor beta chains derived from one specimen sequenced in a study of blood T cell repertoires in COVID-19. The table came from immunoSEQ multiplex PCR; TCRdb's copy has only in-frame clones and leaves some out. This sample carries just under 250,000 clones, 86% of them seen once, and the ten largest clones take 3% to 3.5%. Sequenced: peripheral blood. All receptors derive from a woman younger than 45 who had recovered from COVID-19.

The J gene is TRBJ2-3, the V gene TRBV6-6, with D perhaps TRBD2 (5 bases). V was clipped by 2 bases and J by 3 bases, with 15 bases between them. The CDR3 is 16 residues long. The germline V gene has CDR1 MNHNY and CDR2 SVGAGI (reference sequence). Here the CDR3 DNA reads TGTGCCAGCAGTTACACCCTCCTGAGGAGGACAGATACGCAGTATTTT. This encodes CASSYTLLRRTDTQYF.

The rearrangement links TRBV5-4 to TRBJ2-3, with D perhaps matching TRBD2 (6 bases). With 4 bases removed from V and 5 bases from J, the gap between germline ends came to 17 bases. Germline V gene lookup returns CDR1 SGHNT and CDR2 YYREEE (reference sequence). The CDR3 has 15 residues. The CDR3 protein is CASSHVERGGDTQYF. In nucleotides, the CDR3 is TGTGCCAGCAGCCATGTCGAGAGGGGAGGAGATACGCAGTATTTT.

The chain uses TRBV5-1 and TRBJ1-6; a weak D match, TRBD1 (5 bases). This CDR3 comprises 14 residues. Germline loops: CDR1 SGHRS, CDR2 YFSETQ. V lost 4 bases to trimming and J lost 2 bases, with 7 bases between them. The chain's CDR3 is CASSRGTYNSPLHF. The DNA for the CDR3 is TGCGCCAGCAGCAGGGGAACCTATAATTCACCCCTCCACTTT.

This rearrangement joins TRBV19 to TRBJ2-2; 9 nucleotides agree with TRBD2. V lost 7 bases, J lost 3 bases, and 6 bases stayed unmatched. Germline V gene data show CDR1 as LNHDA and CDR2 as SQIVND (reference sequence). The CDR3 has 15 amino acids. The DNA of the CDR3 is TGTGCCAGTATTGGAGCGGGGGGATACACCGGGGAGCTGTTTTTT. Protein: CASIGAGGYTGELFF.

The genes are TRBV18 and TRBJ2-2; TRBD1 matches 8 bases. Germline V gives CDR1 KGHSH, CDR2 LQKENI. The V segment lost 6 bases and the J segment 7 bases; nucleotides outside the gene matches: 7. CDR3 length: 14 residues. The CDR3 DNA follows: TGTGCCAGCTCCCCGGACAGGGTCGGCGGGGAGCTGTTTTTT. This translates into CASSPDRVGGELFF.

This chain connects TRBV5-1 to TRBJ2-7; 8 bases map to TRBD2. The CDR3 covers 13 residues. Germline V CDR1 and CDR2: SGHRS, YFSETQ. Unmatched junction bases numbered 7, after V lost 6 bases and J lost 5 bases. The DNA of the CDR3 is TGCGCCAGCACCAAAGCGGGGGTCCACGAGCAGTACTTC. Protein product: CASTKAGVHEQYF.

The CDR3, as DNA: TGTGCCAGCAGTGAAAAGGGAGTCGTGTCCTACGAGCAGTACTTC. Translated, it gives CASSEKGVVSYEQYF. The rearrangement links TRBV6-1 to TRBJ2-7, with D possibly being TRBD2 (5 bases). This CDR3 spans 15 amino acids. From germline, CDR1 is MNHNS and CDR2 SASEGT. V lost 2 bases and J lost 1, with 12 bases in between.

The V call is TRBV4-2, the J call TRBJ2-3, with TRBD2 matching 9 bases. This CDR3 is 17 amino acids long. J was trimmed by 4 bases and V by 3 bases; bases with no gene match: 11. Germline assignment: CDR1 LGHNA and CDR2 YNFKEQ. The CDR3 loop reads CASSQSGGGALADTQYF. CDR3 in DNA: TGTGCCAGCAGCCAGTCGGGCGGGGGGGCCTTGGCAGATACGCAGTATTTT.

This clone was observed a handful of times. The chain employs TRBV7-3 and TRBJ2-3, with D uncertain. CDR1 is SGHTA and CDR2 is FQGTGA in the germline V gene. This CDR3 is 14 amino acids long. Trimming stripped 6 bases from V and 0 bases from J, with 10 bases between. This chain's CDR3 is CASSQLPSTDTQYF. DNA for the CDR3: TGTGCCAGCAGTCAGTTACCTAGCACAGATACGCAGTATTTT.

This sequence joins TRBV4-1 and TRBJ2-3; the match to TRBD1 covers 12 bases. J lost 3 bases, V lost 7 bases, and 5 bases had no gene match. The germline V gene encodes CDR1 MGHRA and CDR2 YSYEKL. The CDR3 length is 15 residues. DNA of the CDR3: TGCGCCAGCAACCCGGGACAGGGGGCAACAGATACGCAGTATTTT. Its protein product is CASNPGQGATDTQYF.